This TCR beta chain stems from a study of shared T cell receptors in the human thymus. The ends lost 0 bases at V and 1 base at J; junction bases unmatched: 4. The CDR3 consists of 15 residues. Germline lookup yields CDR1 SGDLS and CDR2 YYNGEE. In the case of this clone: Other DNA variants within this sample encode the same CDR3.

Data came from immunoSEQ multiplex PCR; TCRdb stores just in-frame clones and leaves some out. Of some 760,000 clones listed, 80% to 90% are singletons. The sample was also linked to a second study, of human thymus T cells. As reported in that work: Donors consisted of healthy Finnish infants (having corrective surgery for congenital heart defects). Resections removed during corrective heart surgery provided the thymus tissue used. Use of V and J genes seemed skewed within the thymic and blood repertoires. Related research reported highly overlapping thymic repertoires among unrelated individuals.

The sequence came from a girl less than two years old with a congenital heart defect. The chain is built from TRBV9 and TRBJ2-7; 7 bases align to TRBD2. Sample: thymocytes. This CDR3 reads CASSVGRAGSYEQYF. CDR3 in DNA: TGTGCCAGCAGCGTAGGTCGAGCGGGGTCCTACGAGCAGTACTTC.